This passage covers 30 T cell receptor beta chains from one sample sequenced in a study of T-cell reconstitution after alpha-beta-depleted transplantation in children (dated by TCRdb to 2016 to 2017). Sample treatment or condition, as interpreted from the label and publication: allogeneic hematopoietic cell transplantation with graft depleted of TCRalphabeta T cells and CD19 B cells. The library came from PCR. TCRdb records Illumina HiSeq 2500 as the sequencer. To normalize quantification of the TCRbeta repertoire, the TCR libraries were built with molecular barcoding that relied on unique molecular identifiers. The public sequencing data were trimmed at Q25 with fastp and processed into clonotypes with MiXCR by TCRdb, which kept only in-frame beta chains. When rows share a CDR3 protein, they turn into one entry using the most common DNA and genes. The sample records about 510,000 distinct CDR3 sequences, over 9.5% of which are singletons. Around 15% of the sample rests with the top ten.

The sequences come from PBMCs, mostly from graft donor cells, collected 180 days after TCRalphabeta/CD19-depleted stem cell transplant. The source of these receptors is a female patient aged 2 to 10 who had a stem cell transplant for aplastic anemia, so the T cells may come from the graft donor.

This clonotype occurred many times. The chain carries TRBV20-1 and TRBJ2-1; D not certain. This CDR3 region has 12 residues. CDR1 is DFQATT and CDR2 is SNEGSKA in the germline V gene (reference sequence). Trimming removed 1 base at V and 5 bases at J, with 6 bases between. CDR3 DNA: TGCAGTGCTAGAGCCCACAACAATGAGCAGTTCTTC. Translated: CSARAHNNEQFF.

This clonotype appeared a few times. The rearrangement uses TRBV4-3 and TRBJ2-2; possible D gene TRBD1, 5 bases. There are 14 residues in the CDR3. CDR1 LGHNA and CDR2 YSLEER come from the germline V gene. Trimming took off 1 base at V and 8 bases at J, with 11 bases between the two ends. In DNA, the CDR3 is TGCGCCAGCAGCCAAGGATGGACAACAGGGGAGCTGTTTTTT. It yields the protein CASSQGWTTGELFF.

CDR3 region: CASSQQGTYEQYV. For the CDR3, the DNA is TGTGCCAGCAGTCAACAGGGGACCTACGAGCAGTACGTC. The chain combines TRBV28 with TRBJ2-7, with 7 bases fitting TRBD1. In germline, CDR1 is MDHEN, CDR2 SYDVKM. CDR3 length: 13 residues. After removal of 5 bases from V and 2 bases from J, the junction contained 3 bases not matched to a gene.

Only a few counts were recorded for this clonotype. V and J are TRBV24-1 and TRBJ2-1; 9 bases fit TRBD2. V shed 3 bases and J 8 bases; nucleotides not matched to a gene: 13. The CDR3 extends over 17 amino acids. Per germline, CDR1 KGHDR and CDR2 SFDVKD. The CDR3 is CATSDPLGVAGGDEQFF. The DNA for the CDR3 is TGTGCCACCAGTGATCCCTTAGGGGTGGCGGGAGGGGATGAGCAGTTCTTC.

The gene calls are TRBV28 and TRBJ2-5; D tentatively fits TRBD1 or TRBD2 (5 bases each). Deletions cut 2 bases from V and 5 bases from J, with 18 bases between. Looked up from germline, CDR1 is MDHEN and CDR2 is SYDVKM. The CDR3 covers 16 residues. CDR3 protein: CASSLPGHRGVETQYF. The DNA for the CDR3 is TGTGCCAGCAGTTTACCCGGTCACAGAGGGGTCGAGACCCAGTACTTC.

V is TRBV7-8 and J is TRBJ2-1; 9 bases align to TRBD2. The V segment lost 3 bases and the J segment 0 bases; nucleotides outside the gene matches: 3. CDR1 and CDR2 (germline): SGHVS, FQNEAQ. CDR3 length: 16 residues. CDR3 protein: CASSFFSGSSYNEQFF. The CDR3 bases are TGTGCCAGCAGCTTTTTTAGCGGGAGCTCCTACAATGAGCAGTTCTTC. The full variable domain, rest sourced from reference TRBV7-8 and TRBJ2-1, is GAGVSQSPRYKVAKRGQDVALRCDPISGHVSLFWYQQALGQGPEFLTYFQNEAQLDKSGLPSDRFFAERPEGSVSTLKIQRTQQEDSAVYLCASSFFSGSSYNEQFFGPGTRLTVL.

This clonotype has at least ten counts. The chain has TRBV6-1 and TRBJ2-3, with 8 bases that match TRBD1. The CDR3 is 14 residues long. The V segment lost 3 bases and the J segment 5 bases; nucleotides outside the gene matches: 4. Germline CDR1 reads MNHNS; CDR2 reads SASEGT. The CDR3 reads CASSEQGAGDTQYF. CDR3 DNA: TGTGCCAGCAGTGAGCAGGGGGCAGGAGATACGCAGTATTTT.

The rearrangement uses TRBV5-5 and TRBJ2-7; no firm D call. V lost 10 bases and J 1 base, leaving 9 bases between the germline ends. In germline, CDR1 is SGHKS, CDR2 YYEKEE (reference sequence). The CDR3 contains 11 residues. DNA of the CDR3: TGTGCCTCCGTTCAGTCCTACGAGCAGTACTTC. Its protein is CASVQSYEQYF.

This clonotype turned up a few times. The gene calls are TRBV4-3 and TRBJ2-3; 8 nucleotides agree with TRBD2. Germline CDR1 and CDR2: LGHNA and YSLEER. Trimming removed 5 bases from V and 4 bases from J; junction bases left unmatched: 14. The CDR3 loop spans 17 amino acids. CDR3 bases: TGCGCCAGCAGCGGCAGGACCACCGGGACTAGATCAGATACGCAGTATTTT. Its translation is CASSGRTTGTRSDTQYF.

The genes are TRBV29-1 and TRBJ2-5, with D unclear. V gave up 4 bases and J gave up 0 bases, with 6 bases separating them. The CDR3 contains 12 residues. The germline V gene has CDR1 SQVTM and CDR2 ANQGSEA. The CDR3 loop reads CSVAQDQETQYF. The CDR3 coding sequence is TGCAGCGTTGCTCAGGACCAAGAGACCCAGTACTTC.

This clonotype occurred many times. The V call is TRBV12-3 or TRBV12-4, the J call TRBJ1-2, with TRBD1 as a possible D gene (6 bases). V lost 3 bases, J lost 4 bases, and 12 bases lay in between. The CDR3 is 14 residues long. The CDR3 region has the DNA TGTGCCAGCAGTTTCTTCCAGGGGACCTATGGCTACACCTTC. This gives the protein CASSFFQGTYGYTF.

The chain links TRBV6-2 or TRBV6-3 to TRBJ1-5; D is uncertain. Germline V gene data show CDR1 as MNHEY and CDR2 as SVGEGT. The CDR3 is 15 amino acids. Trimming pared 6 bases from V and 2 bases from J, leaving 14 bases between. The CDR3 nucleotides are TGTGCCAGCAGACCCTGGGATAGCGGCAATCAGCCCCAGCATTTT. Its translation is CASRPWDSGNQPQHF.

The V gene is TRBV12-3 or TRBV12-4, the J gene TRBJ1-5; a weak D match, TRBD1 (5 bases). The CDR3 covers 12 residues. Trimming shortened V by 4 bases and J by 6 bases, and 7 bases separated the two germline ends. The CDR3 spells CASSSGTQPQHF. CDR3 DNA: TGTGCCAGCAGTTCAGGGACTCAGCCCCAGCATTTT.

This clonotype was detected only a few times. This chain uses TRBV28 with TRBJ1-5; D gene uncertain. CDR1 and CDR2 from the germline V gene are MDHEN and SYDVKM. V lost 3 bases to trimming and J lost 4 bases, with 13 bases between them. CDR3 length: 15 residues. Here the CDR3 reads CASSLVGRTNQPQHF. CDR3 nucleotide sequence: TGTGCCAGCAGTTTGGTGGGGAGGACTAATCAGCCCCAGCATTTT. The variable domain in full, completed from reference TRBV28 and TRBJ1-5, reads DVKVTQSSRYLVKRTGEKVFLECVQDMDHENMFWYRQDPGLGLRLIYFSYDVKMKEKGDIPEGYSVSREKKERFSLILESASTNQTSMYLCASSLVGRTNQPQHFGDGTRLSIL.

The chain is built from TRBV20-1 and TRBJ1-5; no clear D. Germline V lookup: CDR1 DFQATT, CDR2 SNEGSKA (reference sequence). CDR3 length equals 12 residues. The CDR3 DNA follows: TGCAGCCTTGGCCGATACAATCAGCCCCAGCATTTT. This codes for CSLGRYNQPQHF.

This sequence joins TRBV5-1 and TRBJ2-3; possibly TRBD1 for D (6 bases). The ends were cut back, 0 bases at V and 5 bases at J, with 13 bases in the middle. The length of the CDR3 is 15 residues. Germline values: CDR1 SGHRS, CDR2 YFSETQ. The CDR3 DNA is TGCGCCAGCAGCTTGGACGCACAGGGTGGAGATACGCAGTATTTT. Translating it yields CASSLDAQGGDTQYF. Full variable domain (outside the CDR3, taken from reference TRBV5-1 and TRBJ2-3): KAGVTQTPRYLIKTRGQQVTLSCSPISGHRSVSWYQQTPGQGLQFLFEYFSETQRNKGNFPGRFSGRQFSNSRSEMNVSTLELGDSALYLCASSLDAQGGDTQYFGPGTRLTVL.

The chain recombines TRBV5-1 with TRBJ2-5; 9 bases line up with TRBD1. V lost 0 bases to trimming and J lost 2 bases; unmatched junction nucleotides: 5. The CDR3 totals 16 residues. Per the germline V gene, CDR1 is SGHRS and CDR2 is YFSETQ. CDR3 residues: CASSLAATGGQETQYF. The CDR3, as DNA: TGCGCCAGCAGCTTGGCCGCGACAGGGGGGCAAGAGACCCAGTACTTC.

This clonotype appeared a few times. This rearrangement joins TRBV27 to TRBJ2-1, with D maybe TRBD1 (7 bases). With 7 bases removed from V and 0 bases from J, the gap between germline ends came to 19 bases. From germline, CDR1 is MNHEY and CDR2 SMNVEV (reference sequence). The CDR3 sequence is 17 residues long. The CDR3 loop reads CASTAGQSGRSYNEQFF. The CDR3 coding sequence is TGTGCCAGCACCGCGGGACAGTCCGGTCGCTCCTACAATGAGCAGTTCTTC.

The chain employs TRBV6-5 and TRBJ2-7, with 16 bases lining up with TRBD2. V dropped 0 bases and J dropped 4; count of bases not matched to a gene: 6. CDR1 and CDR2 (germline): MNHEY, SVGAGI. The CDR3 covers 18 residues. The CDR3 sequence is CASSYSGLAGGPKYEQYF. The CDR3 bases are TGTGCCAGCAGTTACTCGGGACTAGCGGGAGGGCCAAAGTACGAGCAGTACTTC.

The rearrangement uses TRBV18 and TRBJ1-1, with D perhaps TRBD1 (5 bases). The CDR3 is 20 residues long. Germline lookup yields CDR1 KGHSH and CDR2 LQKENI. Between the trimmed V and J ends, which lost 4 bases and 2 bases, there was a span of 29 bases. The CDR3 here is CASSLFWGVFKDGINTEAFF. The CDR3 coding sequence is TGTGCCAGCTCACTTTTTTGGGGGGTTTTCAAGGACGGTATTAACACTGAAGCTTTCTTT.

This clonotype was detected many times. V and J are TRBV12-3 or TRBV12-4 and TRBJ1-2; 7 bases fit TRBD1. J gave up 0 bases and V 5 bases, and 12 bases lay outside the gene matches. The CDR3 is made up of 17 amino acids. CDR3 region: CASSPNTGALANYGYTF. CDR3 DNA: TGTGCCAGCAGTCCCAACACAGGGGCATTAGCTAACTATGGCTACACCTTC.

This chain joins TRBV5-1 and TRBJ1-6; 8 bases are a match to TRBD1. Germline assignment: CDR1 SGHRS and CDR2 YFSETQ. The CDR3 runs to 14 residues. V shed 3 bases and J 10 bases; nucleotides not matched to a gene: 6. CDR3 protein: CASSWGQDASPLHF. The CDR3 region has the DNA TGCGCCAGCAGCTGGGGACAGGACGCCTCACCCCTCCACTTT. Full variable domain (rest looked up from reference TRBV5-1 and TRBJ1-6): KAGVTQTPRYLIKTRGQQVTLSCSPISGHRSVSWYQQTPGQGLQFLFEYFSETQRNKGNFPGRFSGRQFSNSRSEMNVSTLELGDSALYLCASSWGQDASPLHFGNGTRLTVT.

J is TRBJ2-7 and V is TRBV30; no firm D call. The length of the CDR3 is 11 residues. Per germline, CDR1 GTSNPN and CDR2 SVGIG (reference sequence). The germline V and J ends were trimmed by 1 base and 6 bases, with 7 bases remaining between them. CDR3 DNA: TGTGCCTGGAGTGCAGGTCCCGAGCAGTACGTC. Protein: CAWSAGPEQYV.

This clonotype was counted only a few times. This chain uses TRBV7-9 with TRBJ2-1; 10 bases line up with TRBD2. This CDR3 is 15 amino acids long. Trimming cost V 7 bases and J 7 bases; bases outside gene matches: 10. Germline CDR1 is SEHNR and CDR2 is FQNEAQ (reference sequence). CDR3 nucleotides: TGTGCCAGCATAACAGCGGGAGGGTCAAAAAATGAGCAGTTCTTC. Its protein is CASITAGGSKNEQFF.

The chain links TRBV4-3 to TRBJ2-3; D gene ambiguous. The CDR3 contains 15 residues. Germline CDR1 is LGHNA and CDR2 is YSLEER. V was cut by 0 bases and J by 2 bases, with 9 bases left in between. The chain's CDR3 is CASSQDLEYTDTQYF. The CDR3 DNA sequence: TGCGCCAGCAGCCAAGACCTCGAATACACAGATACGCAGTATTTT.

This clonotype has only a few counts. The rearrangement links TRBV12-3 or TRBV12-4 to TRBJ1-4; D not resolved. This CDR3 is 12 amino acids long. Trimming pared 2 bases from V and 7 bases from J, leaving 5 bases between. The CDR3 reads CASSLTAEKLFF. In nucleotides, the CDR3 is TGTGCCAGCAGTTTAACCGCTGAAAAACTGTTTTTT.

This clonotype has at least ten counts. The V call is TRBV5-1, the J call TRBJ1-2; D remains unclear. Per the germline V gene, CDR1 is SGHRS and CDR2 is YFSETQ. The CDR3 consists of 12 residues. Between the trimmed V and J ends, which lost 4 bases and 5 bases, there was a span of 9 bases. The CDR3 coding sequence is TGCGCCAGCAGCGTAGGCAGTTATGGCTACACCTTC. This gives the protein CASSVGSYGYTF.

This clonotype was observed a handful of times. The chain carries TRBV9 and TRBJ2-1, with 10 bases matching TRBD2. CDR3 length: 15 residues. Trimming removed 7 bases from V and 6 bases from J; junction bases left unmatched: 10. CDR1 is SGDLS and CDR2 is YYNGEE in the germline V gene. The CDR3: CASSPLAGALNEQFF. In nucleotides, the CDR3 is TGTGCCAGCTCCCCCCTAGCGGGAGCGCTCAATGAGCAGTTCTTC.

There are many counts of this clonotype. The V call is TRBV29-1, the J call TRBJ2-3, with D unresolved. V was cut by 6 bases and J by 0 bases, with 16 bases left in between. CDR3 length equals 15 residues. Germline CDR1 reads SQVTM; CDR2 reads ANQGSEA. The CDR3 DNA reads TGCAGCGTCGAGATGGGTCTAGGGAGCACAGATACGCAGTATTTT. It encodes CSVEMGLGSTDTQYF.

This clonotype has just a few counts. The rearrangement links TRBV7-2 to TRBJ1-6, with 9 nucleotides matching TRBD1. The V gene end was trimmed by 5 bases and the J gene end by 7 bases; junction bases not matched to a gene: 3. This CDR3 has 14 residues. Germline CDR1 is SGHTA and CDR2 is FQGNSA. CDR3 sequence reads: CASSQTGGNSPLHF. Here the CDR3 DNA reads TGTGCCAGCAGCCAAACAGGGGGCAATTCACCCCTCCACTTT.